This entry lists 25 T cell receptor beta chains sequenced from one sample in a study of shared clonotypes between healthy human individuals. The table came from immunoSEQ multiplex PCR; TCRdb's copy has only in-frame clones and leaves some out. The repertoire holds around 2.1 million clones, 90% to 96% seen once, with around 0.13% in the top ten. Sequencing was carried out using naive CD4+ T cells sorted from blood. Stated subset: CD45RA+ positively selected. These receptors were taken from a man younger than 35 in good health.

The gene calls are TRBV6-1 and TRBJ2-5; TRBD1 is a possible D gene (5 bases). CDR1 and CDR2 (germline): MNHNS, SASEGT. This CDR3 is built from 15 residues. V gave up 1 base and J gave up 5 bases, with 14 bases separating them. CDR3 in amino acids: CASSEGGALGETQYF. CDR3 in DNA: TGTGCCAGCAGTGAAGGGGGCGCTCTAGGGGAGACCCAGTACTTC.

Remarks on this clone: This sample includes further DNA sequences coding for the same CDR3. The chain has TRBV5-4 and TRBJ2-3; D remains ambiguous. The germline gives CDR1 SGHNT, CDR2 YYREEE (reference sequence). V lost 0 bases and J 5 bases, leaving 1 base between the germline ends. The CDR3 contains 11 residues. For the CDR3, the DNA is TGTGCCAGCAGCTTGGGAGATACGCAGTATTTT. Amino acids: CASSLGDTQYF.

V and J are TRBV7-6 and TRBJ1-6; D call uncertain. CDR3 length: 14 residues. Between the trimmed V and J ends, which lost 1 base and 8 bases, there was a span of 9 bases. Germline CDR1 and CDR2: SGHVS and FNYEAQ. The DNA for the CDR3 is TGTGCCAGCAGCTTAGGACGGCGAGATTCACCCCTCCACTTT. It encodes CASSLGRRDSPLHF.

V is TRBV4-1 and J is TRBJ1-6; D remains unclear. The CDR3 length is 16 residues. The V and J ends lost 8 bases and 0 bases respectively, with 14 bases between them. CDR1 is MGHRA, CDR2 YSYEKL, per germline. CDR3 protein: CASQSTDFSYNSPLHF. In DNA form, the CDR3 reads TGCGCCAGCCAATCGACGGATTTCTCCTATAATTCACCCCTCCACTTT.

This clone was recorded once. The chain recombines TRBV7-2 with TRBJ2-1; D gene ambiguous. Trimming took 7 bases from V and 8 from J, leaving 18 bases between them. The germline CDR1 and CDR2 sequences are SGHTA and FQGNSA. This CDR3 has 14 residues. The CDR3 loop reads CASTQLRSVYEQFF. CDR3 coding DNA: TGTGCCAGCACCCAGCTTAGATCTGTTTATGAGCAGTTCTTC.

This clone occurred once. The chain is built from TRBV27 and TRBJ2-7; 8 positions match TRBD1. From germline, CDR1 is MNHEY and CDR2 SMNVEV (reference sequence). The CDR3 extends over 17 amino acids. The J segment lost 2 bases and the V segment lost 5 bases, leaving 14 bases of the junction unmatched. This CDR3 is CASSPNSRTGTAYEQYF. CDR3 sequence (DNA): TGTGCCAGCAGTCCCAATTCCCGGACAGGGACAGCCTACGAGCAGTACTTC.

This clone was found once. The rearrangement joins TRBV19 to TRBJ2-7; the D gene is possibly TRBD2 (6 bases). Trimming removed 5 bases from V and 3 bases from J, with 14 bases in between. The CDR3 contains 14 residues. The V gene's germline CDR1 is LNHDA and CDR2 SQIVND (reference sequence). In DNA form, the CDR3 reads TGTGCCAGTAGTGCGGAGGGCCGAGGCTACGAGCAGTACTTC. It codes for CASSAEGRGYEQYF.

V gene TRBV7-9 combines with J gene TRBJ1-4, with a tentative D call TRBD1 (6 bases). Trimming stripped 1 base from V and 8 bases from J, with 8 bases between. Germline V gene data show CDR1 as SEHNR and CDR2 as FQNEAQ (reference sequence). The CDR3 length is 13 residues. The DNA of the CDR3 is TGTGCCAGCAGCTTAGACAGGGTGGAAAAACTGTTTTTT. This sequence encodes CASSLDRVEKLFF.

The chain couples TRBV15 to TRBJ2-7, with D perhaps TRBD1 (6 bases). The CDR3 extends over 14 amino acids. Germline V CDR1 and CDR2: LNHNV, YYDKDF (reference sequence). The ends were cut back, 5 bases at V and 0 bases at J, with 11 bases in the middle. For the CDR3, the DNA is TGTGCCACCAGCTTAAGAGGGGGCTCCTACGAGCAGTACTTC. Translation: CATSLRGGSYEQYF.

This chain connects TRBV19 to TRBJ2-1, with 14 bases aligning to TRBD2. V was pared by 4 bases and J by 0 bases, with 5 bases of the junction left unmatched. The CDR3 spans 18 residues. Germline CDR1 and CDR2: LNHDA and SQIVND (reference sequence). CDR3 nucleotides: TGTGCCAGTAGTAGAGTCGGGACTAGCGGGAGCTCCTACAATGAGCAGTTCTTC. This translates into CASSRVGTSGSSYNEQFF. Looking up the rest from reference TRBV19 and TRBJ2-1 gives the full variable domain: DGGITQSPKYLFRKEGQNVTLSCEQNLNHDAMYWYRQDPGQGLRLIYYSQIVNDFQKGDIAEGYSVSREKKESFPLTVTSAQKNPTAFYLCASSRVGTSGSSYNEQFFGPGTRLTVL.

The chain links TRBV5-1 to TRBJ2-4; the D is unclear. Germline values: CDR1 SGHRS, CDR2 YFSETQ. Trimming pared 5 bases from V and 0 bases from J, leaving 6 bases between. This CDR3 contains 13 residues. CDR3 bases: TGCGCCAGCAGGATCCTAGCCAAAAACATTCAGTACTTC. Amino acid sequence: CASRILAKNIQYF.

With regard to this clone: This sample includes further DNA sequences coding for the same CDR3. This chain joins TRBV7-2 and TRBJ2-5, with D unclear. The germline V gene has CDR1 SGHTA and CDR2 FQGNSA. This CDR3 has 12 amino acids. The ends were cut back, 3 bases at V and 5 bases at J, with 7 bases in the middle. Here the CDR3 DNA reads TGTGCCAGCAGCTTTTATTCGGAGACCCAGTACTTC. Protein sequence: CASSFYSETQYF.

The chain combines TRBV6-5 with TRBJ1-1, with 8 bases fitting TRBD1. Unmatched junction bases numbered 8, after V lost 4 bases and J lost 10 bases. The CDR3 is 13 amino acids. The V gene's germline CDR1 is MNHEY and CDR2 SVGAGI. CDR3 protein: CASSSTGTGRAFF. The CDR3 DNA reads as TGTGCCAGCAGTTCCACGGGGACAGGAAGAGCTTTCTTT.

The chain links TRBV6-6 to TRBJ2-2; possible D gene TRBD1, 5 bases. Trimming took off 0 bases at V and 7 bases at J, with 9 bases between the two ends. The CDR3 totals 14 residues. The germline V gene encodes CDR1 MNHNY and CDR2 SVGAGI (reference sequence). The CDR3, as DNA: TGTGCCAGCAGTTACTCAAGGGGCCACGGGGAGCTGTTTTTT. It is translated as CASSYSRGHGELFF.

The chain carries TRBV5-1 and TRBJ2-5, with a weak D call TRBD2 (5 bases). Germline CDR1 is SGHRS and CDR2 is YFSETQ. This CDR3 comprises 13 residues. V gave up 1 base and J gave up 4 bases, with 8 bases separating them. Here the CDR3 reads CASSLTGRETQYF. The CDR3 coding sequence is TGCGCCAGCAGCTTGACTGGGAGAGAGACCCAGTACTTC.

The chain has TRBV19 and TRBJ2-2, with D perhaps matching TRBD2 (6 bases). The CDR3 spans 15 residues. V was cut by 4 bases and J by 2 bases, with 11 bases left in between. In germline, CDR1 is LNHDA, CDR2 SQIVND (reference sequence). The CDR3 region is CASSSPGDNTGELFF. In DNA form, the CDR3 reads TGTGCCAGTAGTAGTCCGGGGGATAACACCGGGGAGCTGTTTTTT.

V and J are TRBV30 and TRBJ1-6; TRBD1 is a possible D gene (5 bases). V shed 3 bases and J shed 7 bases, with 13 bases lying between them. Germline V lookup: CDR1 GTSNPN, CDR2 SVGIG (reference sequence). CDR3 length: 14 residues. CDR3 sequence: CAWREKGKNSPLHF. Written as DNA, the CDR3 is TGTGCCTGGAGGGAGAAGGGGAAAAATTCACCCCTCCACTTT.

The chain couples TRBV7-2 to TRBJ2-7, with D tentatively TRBD2 (5 bases). V was cut by 1 base and J by 1 base, with 17 bases left in between. Germline values: CDR1 SGHTA, CDR2 FQGNSA. CDR3 length: 17 amino acids. The CDR3: CASSLVGGPYASYEQYF. For the CDR3, the DNA is TGTGCCAGCAGCTTAGTAGGAGGACCGTACGCTTCCTACGAGCAGTACTTC.

As regards this clone: Sequence at one end of the junction differs from germline and may be a read error. Other DNA sequences in the sample encode the same CDR3. CDR3 sequence: CASSLGEANEQFF. Written as DNA, the CDR3 is TGTGCTAGCAGCCTCGGGGAGGCGAATGAGCAGTTCTTC. The chain combines TRBV7-7 with TRBJ2-1; D possibly corresponds to TRBD2 (6 bases). In germline, CDR1 is SSHAT, CDR2 FNYEAQ (reference sequence). The CDR3 is made up of 13 amino acids.

In regard to this clone: The germline gene is not matched at one end of the junction; a read error may be the cause. The chain links TRBV7-7 to TRBJ2-5, with D perhaps matching TRBD2 (5 bases). Germline CDR1 SSHAT, CDR2 FNYEAQ (reference sequence). The CDR3 contains 15 residues. The CDR3 spells CASSLARNNPETQYF. CDR3 DNA sequence: TGTGCTAGCAGCTTAGCGCGAAACAACCCAGAGACCCAGTACTTC.

CDR3 region: CASSIKGQGAPLHF. In DNA, the CDR3 is TGTGCCAGTAGTATCAAGGGACAGGGTGCACCCCTCCACTTT. This chain uses TRBV19 with TRBJ1-6; the match to TRBD1 covers 9 bases. Germline lookup yields CDR1 LNHDA and CDR2 SQIVND (reference sequence). V lost 3 bases to trimming and J lost 11 bases; unmatched junction nucleotides: 5. This CDR3 has 14 residues.

V and J are TRBV19 and TRBJ1-1, with 7 bases matching TRBD1. CDR3 length: 14 residues. Germline loops: CDR1 LNHDA, CDR2 SQIVND (reference sequence). Trimming cost V 5 bases and J 5 bases; bases outside gene matches: 8. The chain's CDR3 is CASSQRQGRTEAFF. CDR3 nucleotides: TGTGCCAGTAGTCAACGACAGGGTAGGACTGAAGCTTTCTTT.

The rearrangement uses TRBV5-6 and TRBJ2-1; perhaps TRBD2 as D (6 bases). Germline V CDR1 and CDR2: SGHDT, YYEEEE. CDR3 length: 14 residues. The ends were cut back, 1 base at V and 4 bases at J, with 9 bases in the middle. CDR3 DNA: TGTGCCAGCAGCTTGCGGCTAGCGTACAATGAGCAGTTCTTC. Its translation is CASSLRLAYNEQFF.

The rearrangement joins TRBV7-9 to TRBJ1-1; 9 bases are shared with TRBD1. Germline V gene data show CDR1 as SEHNR and CDR2 as FQNEAQ (reference sequence). There are 14 residues in the CDR3. V shed 4 bases and J 7 bases; nucleotides not matched to a gene: 7. The CDR3 nucleotides read TGTGCCAGCAGCTCTCGGACAGGGGTTAGTGAAGCTTTCTTT. Encoded protein: CASSSRTGVSEAFF. Full variable domain (remainder filled in from reference TRBV7-9 and TRBJ1-1): DTGVSQNPRHKITKRGQNVTFRCDPISEHNRLYWYRQTLGQGPEFLTYFQNEAQLEKSRLLSDRFSAERPKGSFSTLEIQRTEQGDSAMYLCASSSRTGVSEAFFGQGTRLTVV.

The CDR3 sequence: CASSPISVDSNSYGYTF. The DNA of the CDR3 is TGTGCCAGCTCACCGATTTCGGTGGACAGCAATTCCTATGGCTACACCTTC. The chain carries TRBV18 and TRBJ1-2, with D possibly being TRBD1 (6 bases). The length of the CDR3 is 17 residues. Germline assignment: CDR1 KGHSH and CDR2 LQKENI. The V end was cut by 3 bases, the J end by 4 bases, with 21 bases between.